The 17 T cell receptor beta chains listed next were all sequenced from one sample in a study of cytomegalovirus exposure and HLA in healthy donors. The study ran its PCR with 60 Vbeta and 13 Jbeta primers. Clones were sequenced by immunoSEQ multiplex PCR, and TCRdb holds only the in-frame ones, with some missing. Here the sample spans more than 200,000 clones, roughly four fifths being singletons. Sequenced: PBMCs. These receptors were taken from a girl under 10 years old in good health and CMV-seronegative.

In its sample, this clone was seen a few times. The CDR3 loop is CASSAGSVRDTEAFF. Here the CDR3 DNA reads TGTGCCAGCAGCGCGGGGTCGGTTAGGGACACTGAAGCTTTCTTT. The gene calls are TRBV9 and TRBJ1-1, with unresolved D. CDR3 length: 15 amino acids. Germline V gene data show CDR1 as SGDLS and CDR2 as YYNGEE. V lost 3 bases to trimming and J lost 3 bases, with 15 bases between them. Filled out from reference TRBV9 and TRBJ1-1, the complete variable domain reads DSGVTQTPKHLITATGQRVTLRCSPRSGDLSVYWYQQSLDQGLQFLIQYYNGEERAKGNILERFSAQQFPDLHSELNLSSLELGDSALYFCASSAGSVRDTEAFFGQGTRLTVV.

The chain is built from TRBV6-5 and TRBJ1-2, with a weak D call TRBD1 (5 bases). The ends were cut back, 6 bases at V and 4 bases at J, with 9 bases in the middle. CDR1 is MNHEY and CDR2 is SVGAGI in the germline V gene. The CDR3 spans 12 residues. As DNA, the CDR3 is TGTGCCAGCAGAGGCAGGGCCTATGGCTACACCTTC. Protein product: CASRGRAYGYTF.

This clone was found once. The chain employs TRBV7-9 and TRBJ1-3; D ambiguous. From germline, CDR1 is SEHNR and CDR2 FQNEAQ (reference sequence). The CDR3 sequence is 13 residues long. The ends were cut back, 3 bases at V and 0 bases at J, with 3 bases in the middle. The CDR3 DNA sequence: TGTGCCAGCAGCTTCCACTCTGGAAACACCATATATTTT. Its translation is CASSFHSGNTIYF. Using reference TRBV7-9 and TRBJ1-3 for the parts outside the CDR3, the full variable domain is DTGVSQNPRHKITKRGQNVTFRCDPISEHNRLYWYRQTLGQGPEFLTYFQNEAQLEKSRLLSDRFSAERPKGSFSTLEIQRTEQGDSAMYLCASSFHSGNTIYFGEGSWLTVV.

This clone occurred once. The chain employs TRBV15 and TRBJ2-7, with a possible D match to TRBD1 (6 bases). V shed 3 bases and J shed 3 bases, with 9 bases lying between them. This CDR3 has 13 amino acids. From germline, CDR1 is LNHNV and CDR2 YYDKDF (reference sequence). The CDR3 loop reads CATSRDRDYEQYF. The CDR3 DNA is TGTGCCACCAGCAGGGACAGAGACTACGAGCAGTACTTC. Based on the CDR3 plus reference TRBV15 and TRBJ2-7, the full variable domain is DAMVIQNPRYQVTQFGKPVTLSCSQTLNHNVMYWYQQKSSQAPKLLFHYYDKDFNNEADTPDNFQSRRPNTSFCFLDIRSPGLGDTAMYLCATSRDRDYEQYFGPGTRLTVT.

V gene TRBV7-2 combines with J gene TRBJ1-2, with D possibly being TRBD1 (6 bases). Germline-derived CDR1 and CDR2 are SGHTA and FQGNSA. The CDR3 has 16 residues. V dropped 0 bases and J dropped 5 bases, with 16 bases sitting between them. CDR3 region: CASSLASRTDYYGYTF. The CDR3, as DNA: TGTGCCAGCAGCTTAGCCTCCCGGACAGACTATTATGGCTACACCTTC.

There are a few counts of this clone. V usage is TRBV19 and J usage is TRBJ2-1; D call uncertain. The CDR3 spans 15 residues. Germline CDR1 and CDR2: LNHDA and SQIVND (reference sequence). V gave up 3 bases and J gave up 5 bases, with 14 bases separating them. The CDR3: CASSIVLTTDNEQFF. CDR3 sequence (DNA): TGTGCCAGTAGTATTGTTCTGACAACCGACAATGAGCAGTTCTTC.

This clone showed up just once. This chain uses TRBV2 with TRBJ2-1; D unclear. The V gene lost 6 bases and the J gene lost 9 bases, with 9 bases spanning the gap. This CDR3 has 11 residues. Germline loops: CDR1 SNHLY, CDR2 FYNNEI. DNA of the CDR3: TGTGCCAGCAGCCCCATCAGTGAGCAGTTCTTC. Its protein product is CASSPISEQFF. Using reference TRBV2 and TRBJ2-1 for the parts outside the CDR3, the full variable domain is EPEVTQTPSHQVTQMGQEVILRCVPISNHLYFYWYRQILGQKVEFLVSFYNNEISEKSEIFDDQFSVERPDGSNFTLKIRSTKLEDSAMYFCASSPISEQFFGPGTRLTVL.

The chain has TRBV12-5 and TRBJ2-1; D uncertain. Germline lookup yields CDR1 LGHNT and CDR2 FRNRAP. CDR3 size: 13 residues. The V gene lost 5 bases and the J gene lost 7 bases, with 12 bases spanning the gap. This chain's CDR3 is CASGVPPGNEQFF. The CDR3 coding sequence is TGTGCTAGTGGTGTGCCACCCGGGAATGAGCAGTTCTTC.

The rearrangement links TRBV10-3 to TRBJ2-2; tentatively, D is TRBD2 (5 bases). CDR3 length: 13 residues. CDR1 is ENHRY, CDR2 SYGVKD, per germline. Trimming took 8 bases from V and 5 from J, leaving 12 bases between them. The CDR3 nucleotides are TGTGCCATCCAAAGGTCGGGGACCGGGGAGCTGTTTTTT. Amino acid sequence: CAIQRSGTGELFF.

This clone has only one observation. The chain uses TRBV5-8 and TRBJ2-3; 10 bases align to TRBD2. J was trimmed by 5 bases and V by 4 bases; bases with no gene match: 10. Germline CDR1 reads SGHTS; CDR2 reads YDEGEE. The CDR3 is 16 amino acids. CDR3 bases: TGTGCCAGCAGCATAGACATACGACTAGCGGGAGATACGCAGTATTTT. Its protein is CASSIDIRLAGDTQYF. The variable domain in full, with the rest retrieved from reference TRBV5-8 and TRBJ2-3, is EAGVTQSPTHLIKTRGQQATLRCSPISGHTSVYWYQQALGLGLQFLLWYDEGEERNRGNFPPRFSGRQFPNYSSELNVNALELEDSALYLCASSIDIRLAGDTQYFGPGTRLTVL.

The chain recombines TRBV9 with TRBJ2-6, with 9 bases identical to TRBD2. V was pared by 0 bases and J by 1 base, with 8 bases of the junction left unmatched. CDR3 length: 19 amino acids. Germline V gene sequence: CDR1 SGDLS, CDR2 YYNGEE. Here the CDR3 reads CASSVVAGDLPSGANVLTF. DNA for the CDR3: TGTGCCAGCAGCGTAGTAGCGGGAGATCTTCCGTCTGGGGCCAACGTCCTGACTTTC.

This sequence joins TRBV27 and TRBJ2-5; TRBD1 is a possible D gene (6 bases). V was trimmed by 6 bases and J by 5 bases, leaving 16 bases between them. CDR1 MNHEY and CDR2 SMNVEV come from the germline V gene (reference sequence). The CDR3 is 14 residues long. CDR3 DNA: TGTGCCAGCAGGGCGCCTGGGGGCGGGGAGACCCAGTACTTC. Its translation is CASRAPGGGETQYF.

The chain uses TRBV6-4 and TRBJ2-1; TRBD2 matches at 7 bases. This CDR3 has 15 amino acids. Losses at the gene ends were 4 bases for V and 0 bases for J; bases not matched to a gene: 3. Germline lookup yields CDR1 MRHNA and CDR2 SNTAGT. CDR3 residues: CASSAGGSSYNEQFF. The CDR3 DNA reads as TGTGCCAGCAGTGCCGGCGGGAGCTCCTACAATGAGCAGTTCTTC.

V gene TRBV7-9 combines with J gene TRBJ2-1, with D perhaps TRBD1 (6 bases). This CDR3 comprises 15 residues. The V end lost 5 bases, the J end lost 9 bases, and 20 bases lay between the germline ends. Germline V gives CDR1 SEHNR, CDR2 FQNEAQ (reference sequence). The CDR3 loop reads CASSHRDTGLGEQFF. The CDR3 DNA sequence: TGTGCCAGCAGCCACCGAGACACAGGGTTAGGTGAGCAGTTCTTC.

This sequence joins TRBV5-1 and TRBJ2-1; tentatively, D is TRBD2 (5 bases). The ends were cut back, 0 bases at V and 8 bases at J, with 6 bases in the middle. CDR1 SGHRS and CDR2 YFSETQ come from the germline V gene. The CDR3 extends over 12 amino acids. CDR3 region: CASSLASHEQFF. CDR3 in DNA: TGCGCCAGCAGCTTGGCTAGCCATGAGCAGTTCTTC.

The J gene is TRBJ2-1, the V gene TRBV2; 7 bases fit TRBD2. CDR3 size: 14 residues. Germline trimming cut 5 bases from V and 3 bases from J; bases unmatched to any gene: 4. From germline, CDR1 is SNHLY and CDR2 FYNNEI. CDR3 sequence: CASSFGGSYNEQFF. CDR3 in DNA: TGTGCCAGCAGTTTCGGCGGGAGCTACAATGAGCAGTTCTTC. The full variable domain, rest sourced from reference TRBV2 and TRBJ2-1, is EPEVTQTPSHQVTQMGQEVILRCVPISNHLYFYWYRQILGQKVEFLVSFYNNEISEKSEIFDDQFSVERPDGSNFTLKIRSTKLEDSAMYFCASSFGGSYNEQFFGPGTRLTVL.

This chain links TRBV11-1 with TRBJ2-7; 7 bases fit TRBD1. The V and J ends lost 1 base and 5 bases, in that order; junction bases with no gene match: 2. The length of the CDR3 is 13 residues. Germline CDR1 and CDR2: SGHAT and FQDESV (reference sequence). The CDR3 DNA sequence: TGTGCCAGCAGCTTAGACAGGGGTCACGAGCAGTACTTC. Translation: CASSLDRGHEQYF. The full variable domain, with the rest looked up from reference TRBV11-1 and TRBJ2-7, is EAEVAQSPRYKITEKSQAVAFWCDPISGHATLYWYRQILGQGPELLVQFQDESVVDDSQLPKDRFSAERLKGVDSTLKIQPAELGDSAMYLCASSLDRGHEQYFGPGTRLTVT.